This is a list of T cell receptor beta chains from one sample in a study of blood T cells in healthy people across ages. TCRdb ran MiXCR on the 5' RACE reads and lists one entry per CDR3 protein. In the table there are 2 million or so distinct CDR3 sequences, around half of which are singletons. The sample comprised blood. These receptors were taken from a woman in her forties in good health. Both conserved end residues are part of each CDR3. D genes are given only for firm matches. Rows may omit the clone size; those that give it use once, few, many or a size class.

size | D | J | V | length | CDR3 | DNA
many | TRBD2 | TRBJ2-3 | TRBV7-2 | 16 | CASSTGLAGATDTQYF | TGTGCCAGCAGCACCGGACTAGCGGGGGCCACAGATACGCAGTATTTT
. | . | TRBJ1-1 | TRBV24-1 | 15 | CATSDSVAVDTEAFF | TGTGCCACCAGTGATAGCGTGGCCGTGGACACTGAAGCTTTCTTT
once | TRBD1 | TRBJ1-6 | TRBV6-5 | 16 | CASSPRRDRVNSPLHF | TGTGCCAGCAGTCCCCGCCGGGACAGGGTTAATTCACCCCTCCACTTT
. | . | TRBJ2-5 | TRBV4-2 | 13 | CASSQDEGTLQYF | TGTGCCAGCAGCCAAGATGAAGGGACTTTGCAGTACTTC
. | . | TRBJ2-1 | TRBV29-1 | 12 | CSVEDSPLEQFF | TGCAGCGTAGAAGACAGCCCCCTCGAGCAGTTCTTC
. | TRBD2 | TRBJ2-1 | TRBV12-3/TRBV12-4 | 14 | CASSSGGRADEQFF | TGTGCCAGCAGTTCGGGGGGGCGGGCGGATGAGCAGTTCTTC
. | TRBD1 | TRBJ2-7 | TRBV28 | 16 | CASSLYGQGEGSEQYF | TGTGCCAGCAGTTTATATGGACAGGGTGAGGGCAGCGAGCAGTACTTC
. | . | TRBJ1-1 | TRBV27 | 14 | CASSPTREDGEAFF | TGTGCCAGCAGTCCCACACGGGAAGACGGTGAAGCTTTCTTT
. | TRBD2 | TRBJ2-5 | TRBV4-3 | 11 | CASRGLAGVYF | TGCGCCAGCAGGGGACTAGCGGGGGTGTACTTC
. | TRBD1 | TRBJ2-3 | TRBV16 | 15 | CASSHDRGPTDTQYF | TGTGCCAGCAGCCATGACAGGGGCCCTACAGATACGCAGTATTTT
. | TRBD2 | TRBJ2-5 | TRBV11-1 | 16 | CASSLATSGVQETQYF | TGTGCCAGCAGCTTAGCGACTAGCGGGGTCCAAGAGACCCAGTACTTC
. | . | TRBJ2-3 | TRBV7-8 | 16 | CASSGLLRETTDTQYF | TGTGCTAGCAGCGGCCTGTTGAGGGAGACGACAGATACGCAGTATTTT
few | . | TRBJ1-2 | TRBV29-1 | 16 | CSVYPVTGHQKGGYTF | TGCAGCGTCTATCCGGTGACCGGGCACCAAAAGGGTGGCTACACCTTC
many | TRBD1 | TRBJ2-5 | TRBV28 | 14 | CASSHGQGQETQYF | TGTGCCAGCAGTCACGGACAGGGACAAGAGACCCAGTACTTC
once | . | TRBJ2-3 | TRBV7-2 | 16 | CASSLSAGNPADTQYF | TGTGCCAGCAGCTTAAGCGCAGGGAACCCCGCAGATACGCAGTATTTT
. | TRBD1 | TRBJ1-2 | TRBV7-2 | 14 | CASSLGTGSAGYTF | TGTGCCAGCAGCTTAGGGACAGGGAGCGCTGGCTACACCTTC
few | TRBD2 | TRBJ2-1 | TRBV14 | 15 | CASSQRRGGYNEQFF | TGTGCCAGCAGCCAACGACGGGGGGGATACAATGAGCAGTTCTTC
. | TRBD1 | TRBJ2-5 | TRBV20-1 | 11 | CSARGQGAGYF | TGCAGTGCTAGAGGTCAGGGGGCAGGGTACTTC
. | TRBD1 | TRBJ1-2 | TRBV6-2/TRBV6-3 | 13 | CASWTGSGYGYTF | TGTGCCAGCTGGACAGGGAGCGGCTATGGCTACACCTTC
few | TRBD1 | TRBJ2-5 | TRBV29-1 | 17 | CSVEGLPDRGGQETQYF | TGCAGCGTTGAAGGGCTCCCTGACAGGGGGGGCCAAGAGACCCAGTACTTC
. | . | TRBJ2-1 | TRBV29-1 | 14 | CSEAPGLGLNEQFF | TGCAGCGAAGCTCCGGGACTGGGATTGAATGAGCAGTTCTTC
. | . | TRBJ2-1 | TRBV7-6 | 14 | CASSLGTAQETQFF | TGTGCCAGCAGCTTAGGGACAGCGCAAGAGACCCAGTTCTTC
. | . | TRBJ1-5 | TRBV11-2 | 18 | CASSLGVSGSYSNQPQHF | TGTGCCAGCAGCTTAGGGGTCTCGGGGTCCTATAGCAATCAGCCCCAGCATTTT
few | . | TRBJ1-2 | TRBV12-3/TRBV12-4 | 13 | CASSADSLYGYTF | TGTGCCAGCAGTGCCGACAGCCTCTATGGCTACACCTTC
few | . | TRBJ2-5 | TRBV7-2 | 15 | CASSPGGRIGSTQYF | TGTGCCAGCAGCCCTGGGGGGCGGATCGGTTCGACCCAGTACTTC
. | TRBD1 | TRBJ2-1 | TRBV9 | 18 | CASRGDPTGSLSYNEQFF | TGTGCCAGCAGGGGAGACCCGACAGGGTCACTCTCCTACAATGAGCAGTTCTTC
. | . | TRBJ1-5 | TRBV20-1 | 13 | CSVEGESNQPQHF | TGCAGTGTAGAGGGGGAGTCAAATCAGCCCCAGCATTTT
. | . | TRBJ2-7 | TRBV6-2/TRBV6-3 | 13 | CVSSDSFSYEQYF | TGTGTCAGCAGTGACTCATTTTCCTACGAGCAGTACTTC
few | . | TRBJ2-7 | TRBV11-3 | 14 | CASSETGKTYEQYF | TGTGCCAGCAGCGAGACAGGAAAAACCTACGAGCAGTACTTC
. | . | TRBJ2-1 | TRBV6-5 | 14 | CASSYVGARNEQFF | TGTGCCAGCAGTTACGTGGGGGCAAGGAATGAGCAGTTCTTC
. | TRBD1 | TRBJ2-1 | TRBV5-6 | 19 | CASSVGRDRVEVGANEQFF | TGTGCCAGCAGCGTCGGCCGGGACAGGGTAGAAGTAGGCGCCAATGAGCAGTTCTTC
. | . | TRBJ2-7 | TRBV20-1 | 12 | CSAREVTIEQYF | TGCAGTGCTAGAGAGGTAACGATCGAGCAGTACTTC
. | . | TRBJ1-5 | TRBV20-1 | 13 | CSASQGVDQPQHF | TGCAGTGCTAGCCAGGGAGTGGACCAGCCCCAGCATTTT
. | . | TRBJ1-2 | TRBV5-5 | 16 | CASSPEPTDLFRGYTF | TGTGCCAGCAGTCCTGAACCGACAGATCTCTTCCGAGGCTACACCTTC
. | TRBD2 | TRBJ2-7 | TRBV6-5 | 18 | CASSYGTSGPSSYNEQYF | TGTGCCAGCAGTTACGGGACTAGCGGCCCGAGCTCCTACAATGAGCAGTACTTC
few | . | TRBJ2-1 | TRBV6-5 | 15 | CASSYRGQGSNEQFF | TGTGCCAGCAGTTACCGAGGGCAGGGGAGCAATGAGCAGTTCTTC
once | TRBD1 | TRBJ2-5 | TRBV5-1 | 14 | CANNSGQGGETQYF | TGCGCCAACAACTCGGGACAGGGCGGGGAGACCCAGTACTTC
. | TRBD1 | TRBJ2-5 | TRBV20-1 | 12 | CSERQGKETQYF | TGCAGTGAAAGACAGGGAAAAGAGACCCAGTACTTC
few | . | TRBJ2-1 | TRBV25-1 | 13 | CASSEMRRNEQFF | TGTGCCAGCAGTGAAATGAGGCGTAATGAGCAGTTCTTC
. | TRBD2 | TRBJ2-5 | TRBV7-2 | 17 | CASSLASASGGQETQYF | TGTGCCAGCAGCTTAGCGTCCGCTAGCGGGGGGCAAGAGACCCAGTACTTC
few | . | TRBJ2-1 | TRBV28 | 12 | CASRPQGYEQFF | TGTGCCAGCAGACCTCAGGGCTATGAGCAGTTCTTC
few | . | TRBJ2-5 | TRBV28 | 15 | CASSLSARPRSGQYF | TGTGCCAGCAGTTTATCAGCCAGGCCCCGATCGGGCCAGTACTTC
. | . | TRBJ2-5 | TRBV11-1 | 16 | CASSFLRRQSQETQYF | TGTGCCAGCAGCTTCCTTCGCCGACAGTCACAAGAGACCCAGTACTTC
few | . | TRBJ2-3 | TRBV6-2/TRBV6-3 | 18 | CASSYNGRLQGSTDTQYF | TGTGCCAGCAGTTACAACGGACGACTCCAAGGAAGCACAGATACGCAGTATTTT
. | . | TRBJ1-1 | TRBV6-5 | 17 | CASSYPGTGTANTEAFF | TGTGCCAGCAGTTACCCCGGGACCGGGACCGCAAACACTGAAGCTTTCTTT
. | TRBD1 | TRBJ2-7 | TRBV5-1 | 15 | CASSVRDRGRDEQYF | TGCGCCAGCAGCGTACGGGACAGGGGGCGCGACGAGCAGTACTTC
few | TRBD1 | TRBJ2-3 | TRBV7-2 | 14 | CASSWTGGVDTQYF | TGTGCCAGTTCCTGGACAGGGGGAGTAGATACGCAGTATTTT
few | . | TRBJ1-6 | TRBV20-1 | 15 | CSARDSQGSGSPLHF | TGCAGTGCTAGAGATTCCCAGGGGTCGGGTTCACCCCTCCACTTT
. | TRBD1 | TRBJ1-5 | TRBV20-1 | 15 | CSARGGQGGSQPQHF | TGCAGTGCTAGAGGGGGACAGGGGGGGAGCCAGCCCCAGCATTTT
once | TRBD1 | TRBJ1-1 | TRBV7-2 | 12 | CASSSYRGEAFF | TGTGCCAGCAGCTCCTACAGGGGGGAGGCTTTCTTT
. | . | TRBJ1-5 | TRBV10-2 | 15 | CASSEAGRNNQPQHF | TGCGCCAGCAGTGAGGCGGGACGGAATAATCAGCCCCAGCATTTT
. | . | TRBJ1-2 | TRBV4-3 | 16 | CASSQDLHGKNYGYTF | TGCGCCAGCAGCCAAGATCTGCACGGAAAAAACTATGGCTACACCTTC
. | . | TRBJ1-6 | TRBV3-1 | 16 | CASSLDLTDSNSPLHF | TGTGCCAGCAGCCTCGACCTGACAGATTCTAATTCACCCCTCCACTTT
few | . | TRBJ1-4 | TRBV28 | 14 | CASSSPSTNEKLFF | TGTGCCAGCAGCTCACCATCAACTAATGAAAAACTGTTTTTT
few | . | TRBJ2-3 | TRBV7-9 | 18 | CASSLGGGAGLWADTQYF | TGTGCCAGCAGCTTAGGAGGTGGGGCAGGCCTATGGGCGGATACGCAGTATTTT
. | . | TRBJ1-2 | TRBV12-3/TRBV12-4 | 15 | CASTSSEGPLNGYTF | TGTGCCAGCACCAGTTCGGAGGGTCCCCTGAATGGCTACACCTTC